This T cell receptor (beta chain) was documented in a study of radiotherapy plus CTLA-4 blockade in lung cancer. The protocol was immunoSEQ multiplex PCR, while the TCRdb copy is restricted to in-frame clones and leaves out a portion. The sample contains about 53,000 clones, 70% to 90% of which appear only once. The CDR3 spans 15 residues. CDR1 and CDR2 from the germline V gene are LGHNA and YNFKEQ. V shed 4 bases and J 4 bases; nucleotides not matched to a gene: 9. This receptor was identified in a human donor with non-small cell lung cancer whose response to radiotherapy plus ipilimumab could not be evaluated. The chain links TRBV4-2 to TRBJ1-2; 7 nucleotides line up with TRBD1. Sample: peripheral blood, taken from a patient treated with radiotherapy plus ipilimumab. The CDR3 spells CASSPAGGIGYGYTF. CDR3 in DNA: TGTGCCAGCAGCCCCGCAGGGGGGATCGGCTATGGCTACACCTTC.